The T cell receptor (beta chain) under discussion was sequenced for a study of blood T cell repertoires in COVID-19. The CDR3 contains 17 residues. CDR1 is MRHNA, CDR2 SNTAGT, per germline. The germline V and J ends were trimmed by 0 bases and 5 bases, with 17 bases remaining between them. In the original processing: Researchers report that nucleated cell counts were estimated from reference gene primer amplification. Repertoires were generated with immunoSEQ multiplex PCR, while TCRdb's copy carries only in-frame clones and drops some. D and trimming were read from the DNA, whereas the V and J calls and clone size are those reported in that table. The repertoire holds about 120,000 clones, with approximately 84% as singletons.

The sequence derives from a middle-aged man with acute or convalescent COVID-19. Sequencing used peripheral blood. This sequence joins TRBV6-4 and TRBJ1-3, with a tentative D call TRBD1 (5 bases). CDR3 region: CASSDSMGQGRRNTIYF. As DNA, the CDR3 is TGTGCCAGCAGTGACTCGATGGGGCAGGGTAGGAGAAACACCATATATTTT.